This T cell receptor (beta chain) was identified in a study of blood T cell repertoires in COVID-19 (dated by TCRdb to 2018 to 2021). With regard to the full study: Samples from collaborators originated in the United States, Italy and Spain and spanned both the acute and convalescent phases of COVID-19. The material from the prospective study consisted of cDNA or gDNA derived from T cells, B-cell-depleted T cells, or PBMCs. Subjects who had been exposed to COVID-19, were actively infected with it, or had recovered from it provided the deeply sampled blood TCRbeta repertoires that made up the dataset. The repertoires were made available in a free public database intended to serve as a resource for research on the immune response to SARS-CoV-2. The samples were drawn from the first 160 participants of the ongoing ImmuneRACE study and from 1,254 subjects provided by 6 global collaborators. A de-identified subject ID, COVID-19 status, age in years and sex were almost always included in the sample metadata. HLA class I and class II types, where available, came from metadata supplied by the sample provider rather than from assay-based typing. The full study reports these points: The amount of clinical and demographic metadata varied by source and participant and was provided uncurated.

Cut back by 0 bases and 6 bases, the V and J ends lie 10 bases apart. The CDR3, cysteine through phenylalanine, is 14 amino acids long. Here the CDR3 DNA is all that survives: 42 bases in frame from base 1. For CDR1 and CDR2, the germline V gene (reference sequence) lists SGHKS and YYEKEE. TCRbeta CDR3 regions were amplified from genomic DNA by means of the immunoSEQ Assay, a bias-controlled multiplex PCR. In the source study's methods: Within the assay, amplification of reference gene primers was used to estimate how many nucleated cells each sample contained. To quantify the absolute abundance of each unique TCRbeta CDR3 rearrangement, sequence reads were collapsed and filtered. Productive Simpson clonality was computed per sample as the square root of Simpson's diversity index over productive rearrangements. TCRdb holds this immuneACCESS table with in-frame rearrangements only. Some clones are missing; in checked studies, unresolved V genes explain under half, and the rest has no known cause. Clone size and the V and J calls come from that table; the DNA yielded D and trimming. The sample table lists fewer than 200,000 clones, around 74% of them with a count of one. The ten largest account for around 8% of the sample.

This clone came up once. The target of this receptor is not known. No much larger clone exists at a distance of one base, and base qualities are not known. One collaborating source in Seattle enrolled patients while the patients were actively infected and followed the patients over time throughout the course of disease. Collaborating institutions collected whole blood in K2EDTA tubes following their own protocols. For TCRbeta analysis, collaborator samples were shipped as frozen whole blood, as isolated PBMCs, or as DNA extracted from either sample type. The TCR originated in a woman aged 60-75 years with COVID-19, enrolled during active disease. Sequenced: peripheral blood. This receptor chain uses TRBV5-5 and TRBJ2-1; the best D guess is TRBD2, with 5 bases matching. The DNA is TGTGCCAGCAGCTTGGCAGCAGCGGCCAATGAGCAGTTCTTC. It specifies CASSLAAAANEQFF.